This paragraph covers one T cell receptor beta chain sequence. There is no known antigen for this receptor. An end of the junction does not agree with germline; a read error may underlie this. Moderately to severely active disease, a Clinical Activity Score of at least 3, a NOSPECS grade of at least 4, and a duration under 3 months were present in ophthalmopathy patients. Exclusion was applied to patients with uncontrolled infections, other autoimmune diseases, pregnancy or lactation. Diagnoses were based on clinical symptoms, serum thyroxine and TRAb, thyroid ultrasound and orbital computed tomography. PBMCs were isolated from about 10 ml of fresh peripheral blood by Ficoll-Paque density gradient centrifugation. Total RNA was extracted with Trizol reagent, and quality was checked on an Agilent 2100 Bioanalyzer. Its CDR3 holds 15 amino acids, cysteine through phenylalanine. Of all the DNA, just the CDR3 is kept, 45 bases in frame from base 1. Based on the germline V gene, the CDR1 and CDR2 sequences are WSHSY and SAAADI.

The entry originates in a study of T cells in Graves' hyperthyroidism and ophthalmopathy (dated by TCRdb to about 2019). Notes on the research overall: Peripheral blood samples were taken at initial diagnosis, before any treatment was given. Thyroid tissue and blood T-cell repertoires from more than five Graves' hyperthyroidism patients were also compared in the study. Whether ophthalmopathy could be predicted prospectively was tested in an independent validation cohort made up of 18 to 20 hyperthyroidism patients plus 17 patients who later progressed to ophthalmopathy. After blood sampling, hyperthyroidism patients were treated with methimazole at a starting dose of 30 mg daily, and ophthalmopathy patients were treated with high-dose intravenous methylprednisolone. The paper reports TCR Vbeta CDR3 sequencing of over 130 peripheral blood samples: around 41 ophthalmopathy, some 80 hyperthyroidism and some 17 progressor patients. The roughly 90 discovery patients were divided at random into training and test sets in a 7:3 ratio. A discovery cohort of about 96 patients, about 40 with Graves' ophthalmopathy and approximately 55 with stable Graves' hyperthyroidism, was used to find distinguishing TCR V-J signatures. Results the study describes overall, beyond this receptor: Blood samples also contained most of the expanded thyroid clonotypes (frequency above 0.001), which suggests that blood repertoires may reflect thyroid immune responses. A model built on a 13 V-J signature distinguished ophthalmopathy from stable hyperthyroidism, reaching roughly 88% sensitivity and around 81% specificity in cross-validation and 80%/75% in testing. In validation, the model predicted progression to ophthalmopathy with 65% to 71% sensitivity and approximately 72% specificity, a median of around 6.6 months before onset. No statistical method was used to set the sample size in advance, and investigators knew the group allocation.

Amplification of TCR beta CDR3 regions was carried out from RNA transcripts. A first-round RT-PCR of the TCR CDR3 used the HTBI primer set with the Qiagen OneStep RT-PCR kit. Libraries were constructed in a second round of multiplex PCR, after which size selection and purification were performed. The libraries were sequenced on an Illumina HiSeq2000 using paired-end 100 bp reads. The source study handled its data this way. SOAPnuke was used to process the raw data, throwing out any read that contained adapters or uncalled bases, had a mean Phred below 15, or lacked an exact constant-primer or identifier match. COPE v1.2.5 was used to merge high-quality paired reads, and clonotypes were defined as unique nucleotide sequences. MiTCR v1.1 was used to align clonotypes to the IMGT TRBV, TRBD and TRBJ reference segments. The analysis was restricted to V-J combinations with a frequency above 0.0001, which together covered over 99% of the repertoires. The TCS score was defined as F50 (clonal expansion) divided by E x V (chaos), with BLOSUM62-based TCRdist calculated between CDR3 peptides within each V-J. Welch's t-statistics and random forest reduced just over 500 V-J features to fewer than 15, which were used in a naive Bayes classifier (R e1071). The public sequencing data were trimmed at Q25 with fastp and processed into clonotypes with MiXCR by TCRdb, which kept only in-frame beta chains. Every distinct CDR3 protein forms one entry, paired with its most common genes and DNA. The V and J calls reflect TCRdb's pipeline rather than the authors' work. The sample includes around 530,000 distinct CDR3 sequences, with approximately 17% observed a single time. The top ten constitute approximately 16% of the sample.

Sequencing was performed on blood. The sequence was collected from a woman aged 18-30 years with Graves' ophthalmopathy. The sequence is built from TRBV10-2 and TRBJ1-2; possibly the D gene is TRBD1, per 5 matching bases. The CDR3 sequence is CAGSERSGRNYGYTF. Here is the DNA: TGCGCCGGCAGTGAACGCTCGGGACGGAACTATGGCTACACCTTC.